One sample yielded the 31 T cell receptor beta chains listed below, sequenced in a study of CXCR3-negative and CXCR3-positive naive CD8 T cells. Carrying UMI labels, the TRB cDNA libraries were prepared through 5' RACE. From its re-call of the 5' RACE reads, TCRdb lists each CDR3 protein once, without DNA. The sample features about 40,000 distinct CDR3 sequences, with approximately 12% in its top ten. Sequencing was carried out using memory CD8+ T cells from blood. These receptors all come from a human donor in good health. Some clones in this sample may be carry-over from other donors' samples.

CDR3 region: CASSSSSGTGEGHTGELFF. This chain joins TRBV28 and TRBJ2-2; TCRdb indicates TRBD1, and absent DNA this call remains unverified. CDR1 and CDR2 (germline): MDHEN, SYDVKM. The CDR3 length is 19 residues.

This rearrangement joins TRBV4-3 to TRBJ1-6. Germline CDR1 and CDR2: LGHNA and YSLEER. The CDR3 has 15 residues. The CDR3: CASSQDQNLNSPLHF.

This chain joins TRBV12-3 or TRBV12-4 and TRBJ2-7; TCRdb lists TRBD2, though no DNA is available to test this call. This CDR3 is built from 14 residues. This chain's CDR3 is CASSLVAGYYEQYF.

The chain joins TRBV12-3 or TRBV12-4 to TRBJ1-5; no DNA is available, so the TRBD1 call from TCRdb remains unchecked. There are 16 residues in the CDR3. The chain's CDR3 is CASSLDPGQGLQPQHF.

This chain uses TRBV4-3 with TRBJ1-2. Germline CDR1 LGHNA, CDR2 YSLEER. CDR3 length: 15 amino acids. The CDR3 sequence is CASSQDNGDNYGYTF.

V usage is TRBV4-2 and J usage is TRBJ2-7; the TCRdb D gene call, TRBD2, has no DNA to confirm it. Germline V lookup: CDR1 LGHNA, CDR2 YNFKEQ. The CDR3 consists of 15 residues. This CDR3 reads CASSQDSGGVGEQYF.

The J gene is TRBJ2-5, the V gene TRBV9; TCRdb selects TRBD1, and the lack of DNA leaves this call unchecked. The CDR3 length is 14 residues. Germline V lookup: CDR1 SGDLS, CDR2 YYNGEE. CDR3: CASSVGGPGETQYF. Looking up the rest from reference TRBV9 and TRBJ2-5 gives the full variable domain: DSGVTQTPKHLITATGQRVTLRCSPRSGDLSVYWYQQSLDQGLQFLIQYYNGEERAKGNILERFSAQQFPDLHSELNLSSLELGDSALYFCASSVGGPGETQYFGPGTRLLVL.

This chain joins TRBV19 and TRBJ2-1; there is no DNA to check the TCRdb D call of TRBD1. The CDR3 is made up of 14 amino acids. Germline values: CDR1 LNHDA, CDR2 SQIVND (reference sequence). CDR3: CATDPGQGYNEQFF.

CDR3 region: CASSYFGGPTHQPQHF. V and J are TRBV6-5 and TRBJ1-5. The CDR3 consists of 16 residues. CDR1 and CDR2 from the germline V gene are MNHEY and SVGAGI.

V gene TRBV6-1 combines with J gene TRBJ1-1; TCRdb's assignment of TRBD1 cannot be checked, as there is no DNA. Germline V gives CDR1 MNHNS, CDR2 SASEGT. The CDR3 sequence is 15 residues long. The CDR3: CASSEHFRGGTEAFF.

V is TRBV20-1 and J is TRBJ2-3; TCRdb reports TRBD2, a call that lacks DNA to check it against. CDR1 is DFQATT, CDR2 SNEGSKA, per germline (reference sequence). This CDR3 has 14 amino acids. CDR3 residues: CSASVAGSTDTQYF.

The chain employs TRBV18 and TRBJ2-1; TCRdb lists TRBD2, though no DNA is available to test this call. Germline V gives CDR1 KGHSH, CDR2 LQKENI. CDR3 length: 17 amino acids. The CDR3: CASSPLAGGQIYNEQFF.

The chain recombines TRBV29-1 with TRBJ2-2; TCRdb selects TRBD2, and the lack of DNA leaves this call unchecked. The germline V gene encodes CDR1 SQVTM and CDR2 ANQGSEA. The CDR3 is made up of 14 amino acids. CDR3 loop: CSVEVGGTPGELFF.

By frequency, this clonotype is medium-sized. The CDR3 loop is CSVHPYRSGELFF. The chain uses TRBV29-1 and TRBJ2-2. Germline V gives CDR1 SQVTM, CDR2 ANQGSEA. There are 13 residues in the CDR3.

V is TRBV6-5 and J is TRBJ2-5; with no DNA, the TCRdb D assignment of TRBD1 cannot be verified. The CDR3 totals 14 residues. CDR1 is MNHEY and CDR2 is SVGAGI in the germline V gene. CDR3 protein: CASSYYGGRETQYF.

The V and J genes are TRBV6-6 and TRBJ1-1. The CDR3 has 13 residues. The V gene's germline CDR1 is MNHNY and CDR2 SVGAGI (reference sequence). CDR3 residues: CASSEAENTEAFF.

The V and J genes are TRBV4-3 and TRBJ2-7; the D call from TCRdb, TRBD1, cannot be confirmed without DNA. Germline CDR1 LGHNA, CDR2 YSLEER. This CDR3 spans 15 amino acids. CDR3 in amino acids: CASSQEGQSTYEQYF.

This chain joins TRBV20-1 and TRBJ2-1; lacking DNA, the TRBD1 call made by TCRdb goes unchecked. The CDR3 contains 14 residues. The germline CDR1 and CDR2 sequences are DFQATT and SNEGSKA (reference sequence). CDR3: CSARDLQGGDEQFF.

The chain has TRBV18 and TRBJ1-4; TCRdb indicates TRBD1, and absent DNA this call remains unverified. The CDR3 is made up of 18 amino acids. The germline V gene has CDR1 KGHSH and CDR2 LQKENI. CDR3 amino acids: CASSRFRDVYFGSEKLFF.

The chain links TRBV4-3 to TRBJ2-1; TCRdb reports TRBD1, a call that lacks DNA to check it against. In germline, CDR1 is LGHNA, CDR2 YSLEER. The CDR3 spans 15 residues. CDR3 region: CASSQSRTVYNEQFF.

The V and J genes are TRBV18 and TRBJ1-4. This CDR3 spans 15 amino acids. CDR1 is KGHSH, CDR2 LQKENI, per germline. Here the CDR3 reads CASSPSTSFYEKLFF.

This chain links TRBV28 with TRBJ1-5. Germline V gene data show CDR1 as MDHEN and CDR2 as SYDVKM. The CDR3 covers 14 residues. CDR3 region: CASSFRAVGQPQHF.

The V gene is TRBV18, the J gene TRBJ1-2; TCRdb reports TRBD1, a call that lacks DNA to check it against. Germline V gene sequence: CDR1 KGHSH, CDR2 LQKENI. The CDR3 has 14 residues. The CDR3 protein is CASSNTGGAYGYTF.

V and J are TRBV18 and TRBJ2-7; checking the TCRdb D call of TRBD1 is not possible without DNA. Germline V gene sequence: CDR1 KGHSH, CDR2 LQKENI. This CDR3 is 13 amino acids long. CDR3 residues: CASSPPLGGEQYF.

This sequence joins TRBV7-9 and TRBJ1-4; there is no DNA to check the TCRdb D call of TRBD1. Germline V gene lookup returns CDR1 SEHNR and CDR2 FQNEAQ (reference sequence). The CDR3 sequence is 14 residues long. CDR3 residues: CASSRPGEWEKLFF.

The rearrangement joins TRBV29-1 to TRBJ2-2; TCRdb picks TRBD1, but there is no DNA to check that call. Germline CDR1 reads SQVTM; CDR2 reads ANQGSEA. The CDR3 consists of 18 residues. The CDR3 reads CSVEDPLSVGENTGELFF.

The chain joins TRBV12-3 or TRBV12-4 to TRBJ2-1; checking the TCRdb D call of TRBD2 is not possible without DNA. The CDR3 runs 15 residues. CDR3 residues: CASSLTAGGYNEQFF.

The genes are TRBV27 and TRBJ1-2. Germline V lookup: CDR1 MNHEY, CDR2 SMNVEV (reference sequence). CDR3 length: 13 amino acids. CDR3 protein: CASWNRDNYGYTF.

The gene calls are TRBV20-1 and TRBJ1-2. Germline V gene lookup returns CDR1 DFQATT and CDR2 SNEGSKA (reference sequence). The CDR3 sequence is 13 residues long. The CDR3 loop is CSARVDGDYGYTF.

This chain uses TRBV29-1 with TRBJ2-7; the TCRdb D gene call, TRBD1, has no DNA to confirm it. The V gene's germline CDR1 is SQVTM and CDR2 ANQGSEA. The CDR3 consists of 13 residues. Here the CDR3 reads CSVEDRDPGEQYF.

The chain carries TRBV5-1 and TRBJ2-7; lacking DNA, the TRBD2 call made by TCRdb goes unchecked. Germline CDR1 reads SGHRS; CDR2 reads YFSETQ. The CDR3 is 14 amino acids. Here the CDR3 reads CASSPQGRVYEQYF.